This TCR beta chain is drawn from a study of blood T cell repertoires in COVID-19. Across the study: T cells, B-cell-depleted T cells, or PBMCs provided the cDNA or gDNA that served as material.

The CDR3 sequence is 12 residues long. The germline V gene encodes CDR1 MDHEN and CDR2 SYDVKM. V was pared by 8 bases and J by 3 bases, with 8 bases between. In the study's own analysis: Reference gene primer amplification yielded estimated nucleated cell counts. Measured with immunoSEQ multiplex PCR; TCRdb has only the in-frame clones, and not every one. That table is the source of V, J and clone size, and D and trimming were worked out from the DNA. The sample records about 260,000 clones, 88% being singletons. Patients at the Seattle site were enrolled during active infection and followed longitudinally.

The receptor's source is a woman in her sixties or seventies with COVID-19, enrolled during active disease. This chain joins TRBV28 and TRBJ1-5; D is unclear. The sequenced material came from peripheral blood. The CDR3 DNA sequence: TGTGCCAGCCAACTAATCAATCAGCCCCAGCATTTT. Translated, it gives CASQLINQPQHF.